The clone carrying this T cell receptor (beta chain) came up a few times. Its antigen is unknown. Assay: immunoSEQ multiplex PCR; the TCRdb copy retains only in-frame clones and omits some. Among 150,000 to 200,000 clones listed, 84% were seen once. Germline V gives CDR1 LGHNT, CDR2 FRNRAP. The CDR3 runs to 16 residues. The trim removed 5 bases at V and 2 bases at J, leaving 7 bases unmatched. This sample is drawn from a study of cytomegalovirus exposure and HLA in healthy donors. As for the study in general: The approximately 700 first-cohort repertoires shared a platform with the approximately 110 validation repertoires, as reported in a later analysis. General study points: Clusters of TCRs from the first cohort tended to co-occur in the 100 to 150 validation repertoires (as a later analysis found).

The sequence was collected from a man aged 25 to 40 in good health and CMV-seropositive. Sample: PBMCs. J is TRBJ2-3 and V is TRBV12-5; TRBD2 matches 10 bases. The CDR3 is CASGTGTSAFTDTQYF. In nucleotides, the CDR3 is TGTGCTAGTGGTACCGGGACTAGCGCTTTCACAGATACGCAGTATTTT.